Listed below are T cell receptor beta chains from one sample, sequenced in a study of CD8 T cells in ankylosing spondylitis. TCRdb re-called the 5' RACE reads through MiXCR, storing one row per CDR3 protein. The sample has a few hundred thousand distinct CDR3 sequences; roughly 10% are singletons. Sequenced material: blood, either unsorted or a sorted T cell fraction (not recorded which). These receptors were collected from a male donor with ankylosing spondylitis or in good health (not recorded which). Each CDR3 is given with its conserved first and last residue. A D gene is named only where the DNA matches it firmly. Some rows mark clone size as missing; the rest say once, few, many or name a class of expanded clone.

CDR3 | DNA | J | length | size | V | D
CSALAGGITNTGELFF | TGCAGTGCCTTAGCGGGGGGGATAACGAACACCGGGGAGCTGTTTTTT | TRBJ2-2 | 16 | many | TRBV20-1 | TRBD2
CATSDRRDRGLYTEAFF | TGTGCCACCAGTGATCGCCGGGACAGGGGGCTATACACTGAAGCTTTCTTT | TRBJ1-1 | 17 | many | TRBV24-1 | TRBD1
CASSLDPAQETQYF | TGTGCCAGCAGCTTAGACCCAGCGCAAGAGACCCAGTACTTC | TRBJ2-5 | 14 | - | TRBV7-9 | -
CASGGGFGANVLTF | TGTGCCAGCGGAGGTGGTTTTGGGGCCAACGTCCTGACTTTC | TRBJ2-6 | 14 | many | TRBV11-1 | -
CASSLRGALQETQYF | TGTGCCAGCAGCTTGCGGGGGGCACTACAAGAGACCCAGTACTTC | TRBJ2-5 | 15 | few | TRBV7-6 | TRBD2
CASSRTPDRGYEQYF | TGTGCCAGCAGCCGGACCCCGGACAGGGGCTACGAGCAGTACTTC | TRBJ2-7 | 15 | - | TRBV7-3 | TRBD1
CASSITGIEDPYQPQHF | TGTGCCAGTAGTATCACCGGCATAGAGGATCCTTATCAGCCCCAGCATTTT | TRBJ1-5 | 17 | many | TRBV19 | -
CSASSPGLAGVTSTDTQYF | TGCAGTGCTTCCTCACCGGGACTAGCGGGGGTTACTAGCACAGATACGCAGTATTTT | TRBJ2-3 | 19 | many | TRBV20-1 | TRBD2
CASSVETQYF | TGTGCCAGCAGTGTAGAGACCCAGTACTTC | TRBJ2-5 | 10 | many | TRBV7-2 | -
CASSFARGYYSNQPQHF | TGCGCCAGCAGCTTCGCCAGGGGATATTATAGCAATCAGCCCCAGCATTTT | TRBJ1-5 | 17 | many | TRBV5-1 | -
CASTPAGGPGDTQYF | TGTGCCAGCACCCCCGCGGGGGGGCCGGGAGATACGCAGTATTTT | TRBJ2-3 | 15 | many | TRBV12-3/TRBV12-4 | TRBD2
CASSDGQGSTDTQYF | TGTGCCAGCAGTGACGGGCAGGGTAGCACAGATACGCAGTATTTT | TRBJ2-3 | 15 | many | TRBV6-4 | -
CASSSPPGDYGYTF | TGTGCCAGCAGCTCCCCCCCCGGGGACTATGGCTACACCTTC | TRBJ1-2 | 14 | many | TRBV7-2 | -
CASKPTRQRGDTEAFF | TGTGCCAGCAAGCCGACGCGACAAAGGGGAGACACTGAAGCTTTCTTT | TRBJ1-1 | 16 | - | TRBV2 | -
CASSVSGFSNQPQHF | TGTGCCAGCAGCGTATCCGGGTTTAGCAATCAGCCCCAGCATTTT | TRBJ1-5 | 15 | many | TRBV9 | -
CASSITVGNTEAFF | TGTGCCAGTAGTATCACCGTGGGGAACACTGAAGCTTTCTTT | TRBJ1-1 | 14 | many | TRBV19 | -
CASSLEGVGGANQPQHF | TGTGCCAGCAGCTTAGAAGGGGTAGGGGGCGCGAATCAGCCCCAGCATTTT | TRBJ1-5 | 17 | few | TRBV7-6 | TRBD1
CASSTIGNAQYF | TGTGCCAGCAGTACGATCGGGAATGCGCAGTATTTT | TRBJ2-3 | 12 | - | TRBV28 | -
CASSWGVGNQPQHF | TGCGCCAGCAGCTGGGGGGTGGGCAATCAGCCCCAGCATTTT | TRBJ1-5 | 14 | many | TRBV5-1 | -
CASLVGHGYTF | TGTGCCAGCCTGGTAGGGCATGGCTACACCTTC | TRBJ1-2 | 11 | many | TRBV6-1 | -
CASSPNVPGFGQTNTEAFF | TGTGCCAGCAGCCCGAACGTCCCAGGGTTTGGACAAACGAACACTGAAGCTTTCTTT | TRBJ1-1 | 19 | many | TRBV11-2 | -
CASPPPRGRGENTGELFF | TGTGCCAGTCCCCCTCCACGGGGCAGGGGTGAGAACACCGGGGAGCTGTTTTTT | TRBJ2-2 | 18 | - | TRBV27 | -
CASSLNTNNEQFF | TGCGCCAGCAGCTTGAACACAAACAATGAGCAGTTCTTC | TRBJ2-1 | 13 | many | TRBV5-1 | -
CASTVAETQYF | TGTGCCAGCACTGTGGCGGAGACCCAGTACTTC | TRBJ2-5 | 11 | - | TRBV2 | -
CASSVGQTYNEQFF | TGCGCCAGCAGCGTGGGACAGACGTACAATGAGCAGTTCTTC | TRBJ2-1 | 14 | many | TRBV5-1 | TRBD1
CASSQVGPQDRGFFF | TGTGCCAGCAGCCAAGTAGGGCCCCAAGACAGGGGGTTCTTCTTC | TRBJ2-1 | 15 | many | TRBV3-1 | TRBD1
CASSLGTGREKLFF | TGTGCCAGCAGCCTGGGGACAGGGAGGGAAAAACTGTTTTTT | TRBJ1-4 | 14 | few | TRBV11-2 | TRBD1
CARSSSTEAFF | TGTGCCAGAAGCTCCAGCACTGAAGCTTTCTTT | TRBJ1-1 | 11 | - | TRBV12-3/TRBV12-4 | -
CASSRVPNEQFF | TGTGCCAGCAGCCGTGTCCCCAATGAGCAGTTCTTC | TRBJ2-1 | 12 | - | TRBV3-1 | -
CASSPRGPSGNEQFF | TGCGCCAGCAGCCCGAGAGGACCATCAGGGAATGAGCAGTTCTTC | TRBJ2-1 | 15 | - | TRBV5-1 | -
CASSLKWVQAVGNTIYF | TGTGCCAGCAGTCTTAAGTGGGTACAGGCGGTAGGAAACACCATATATTTT | TRBJ1-3 | 17 | many | TRBV6-1 | -
CSAEGLAGHTDTQYF | TGCAGTGCTGAAGGACTAGCGGGTCACACAGATACGCAGTATTTT | TRBJ2-3 | 15 | many | TRBV20-1 | TRBD2
CASSSGLAGVADTQYF | TGTGCCAGCAGCTCCGGACTAGCGGGGGTTGCAGATACGCAGTATTTT | TRBJ2-3 | 16 | - | TRBV7-2 | TRBD2
CSVEVRGAPDGYTF | TGCAGCGTTGAAGTTAGGGGGGCGCCAGATGGCTACACCTTC | TRBJ1-2 | 14 | few | TRBV29-1 | -
CASSLVGQREETQYF | TGTGCTAGCAGCTTAGTGGGACAGAGGGAAGAGACCCAGTACTTC | TRBJ2-5 | 15 | many | TRBV7-7 | TRBD1
CASSDRGGTDTQYF | TGTGCCAGCAGTGACCGGGGGGGCACAGATACGCAGTATTTT | TRBJ2-3 | 14 | - | TRBV6-4 | TRBD2
CASSPWTGYNEQFF | TGTGCCAGCAGCCCCTGGACAGGTTACAATGAGCAGTTCTTC | TRBJ2-1 | 14 | many | TRBV14 | TRBD1
CASSPLGTGLGEQYF | TGTGCCAGCTCACCCCTAGGGACAGGGTTGGGCGAGCAGTACTTC | TRBJ2-7 | 15 | many | TRBV18 | TRBD1
CASSLEPARAYNEQFF | TGCGCCAGCAGCTTGGAACCAGCAAGGGCCTACAATGAGCAGTTCTTC | TRBJ2-1 | 16 | many | TRBV5-1 | -
CASSNGRESTDTQYF | TGCGCCAGCAGCAATGGACGGGAAAGCACAGATACGCAGTATTTT | TRBJ2-3 | 15 | many | TRBV5-1 | -
CASSPGTGDGYTF | TGCGCCAGCAGCCCCGGGACAGGGGATGGCTACACCTTC | TRBJ1-2 | 13 | many | TRBV5-1 | TRBD1
CASSGGQGVSSGNTIYF | TGTGCCAGCAGTGGGGGACAGGGGGTTTCCTCTGGAAACACCATATATTTT | TRBJ1-3 | 17 | many | TRBV12-3/TRBV12-4 | TRBD1
CASSPLAGVTDTQYF | TGTGCCAGCAGTCCCCTAGCGGGGGTGACAGATACGCAGTATTTT | TRBJ2-3 | 15 | many | TRBV7-3 | TRBD2
CASSLDRVGYTF | TGTGCCAGCAGTTTAGACAGGGTCGGCTACACCTTC | TRBJ1-2 | 12 | many | TRBV12-3/TRBV12-4 | -
CATSRVESVETQYF | TGTGCCACCAGCAGAGTTGAATCCGTGGAGACCCAGTACTTC | TRBJ2-5 | 14 | - | TRBV15 | -